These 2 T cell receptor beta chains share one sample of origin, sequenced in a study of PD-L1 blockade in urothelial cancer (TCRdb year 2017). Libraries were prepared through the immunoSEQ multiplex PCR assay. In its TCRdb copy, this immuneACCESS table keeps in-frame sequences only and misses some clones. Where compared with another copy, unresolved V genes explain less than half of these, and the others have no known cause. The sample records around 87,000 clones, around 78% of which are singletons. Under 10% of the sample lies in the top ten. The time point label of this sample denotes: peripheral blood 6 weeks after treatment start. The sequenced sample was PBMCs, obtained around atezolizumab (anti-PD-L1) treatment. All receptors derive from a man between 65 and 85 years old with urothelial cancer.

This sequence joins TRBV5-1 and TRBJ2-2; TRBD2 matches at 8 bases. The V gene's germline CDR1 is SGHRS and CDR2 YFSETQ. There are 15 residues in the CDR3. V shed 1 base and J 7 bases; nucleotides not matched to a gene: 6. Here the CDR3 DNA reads TGCGCCAGCAGCTTGAATACCGGGACTAGCGGGGAGCTGTTTTTT. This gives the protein CASSLNTGTSGELFF.

The CDR3 here is CAWGPGGSADTQYF. CDR3 DNA sequence: TGTGCCTGGGGACCCGGCGGGAGCGCAGATACGCAGTATTTT. V gene TRBV30 combines with J gene TRBJ2-3; 7 nucleotides align to TRBD2. Germline loops: CDR1 GTSNPN, CDR2 SVGIG (reference sequence). With 5 bases clipped from V and 4 bases from J, the junction kept 9 bases outside the gene matches. CDR3 length equals 14 residues.